What follows describes a single T cell receptor (beta chain). The same CDR3 can be traced to other DNA sequences in this sample. Trimming removed 5 bases at V and 3 bases at J, with 7 bases between. The CDR3 runs to 12 residues. The germline V gene encodes CDR1 MNHEY and CDR2 SVGAGI. Profiling relied on immunoSEQ multiplex PCR, and the TCRdb table lists in-frame clones only, not all of them. The sample includes fewer than 250,000 clones, about nine tenths of them seen just once. This entry is derived from a study of blood T cell repertoires in COVID-19. This clonotype was sampled from a man in his fifties with COVID-19, enrolled during active disease. The sample was peripheral blood. V usage is TRBV6-5 and J usage is TRBJ1-1; D unclear. The CDR3: CASSSSDTEAFF. In DNA, the CDR3 is TGTGCCAGCAGTAGTTCAGACACTGAAGCTTTCTTT.